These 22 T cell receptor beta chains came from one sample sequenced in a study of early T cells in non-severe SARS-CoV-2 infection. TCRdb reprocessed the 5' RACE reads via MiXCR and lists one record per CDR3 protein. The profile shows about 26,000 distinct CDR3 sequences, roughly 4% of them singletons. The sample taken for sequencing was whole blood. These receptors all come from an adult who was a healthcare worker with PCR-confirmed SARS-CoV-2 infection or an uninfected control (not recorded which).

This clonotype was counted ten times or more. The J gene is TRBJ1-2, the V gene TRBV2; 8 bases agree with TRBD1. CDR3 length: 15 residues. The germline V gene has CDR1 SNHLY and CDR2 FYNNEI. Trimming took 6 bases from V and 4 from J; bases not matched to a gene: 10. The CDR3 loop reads CASRSVGTGPYGYTF. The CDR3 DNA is TGTGCCAGCAGAAGTGTCGGGACAGGTCCCTATGGCTACACCTTC.

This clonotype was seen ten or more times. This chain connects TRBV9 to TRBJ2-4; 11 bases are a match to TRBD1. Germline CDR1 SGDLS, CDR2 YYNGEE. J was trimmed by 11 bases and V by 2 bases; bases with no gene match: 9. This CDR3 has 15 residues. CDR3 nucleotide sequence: TGTGCCAGCAGCGTTGGGACAGGGGGTGTAGTAGTTCAGTACTTC. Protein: CASSVGTGGVVVQYF.

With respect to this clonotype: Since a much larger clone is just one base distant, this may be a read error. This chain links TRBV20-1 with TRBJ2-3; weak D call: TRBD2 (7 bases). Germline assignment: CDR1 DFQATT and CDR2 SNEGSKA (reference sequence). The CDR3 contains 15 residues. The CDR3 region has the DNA TGCAGTACTAGAGATACGAGGCGGGGGCCAGATACGCAGTATTTT. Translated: CSTRDTRRGPDTQYF.

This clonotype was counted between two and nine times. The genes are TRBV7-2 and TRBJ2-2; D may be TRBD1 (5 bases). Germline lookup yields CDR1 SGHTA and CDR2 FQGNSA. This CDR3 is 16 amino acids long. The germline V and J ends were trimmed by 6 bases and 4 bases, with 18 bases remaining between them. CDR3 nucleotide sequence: TGTGCCAGCAGTTCCGGACAACGGACGGGCACCGGGGAGCTGTTTTTT. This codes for CASSSGQRTGTGELFF.

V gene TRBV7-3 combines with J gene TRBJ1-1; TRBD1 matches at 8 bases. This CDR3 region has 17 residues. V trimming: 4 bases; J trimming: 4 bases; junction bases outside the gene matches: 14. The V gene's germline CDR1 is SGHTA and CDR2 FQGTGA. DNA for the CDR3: TGTGCCAGCAGCTCCCTTTATGCGGGGACAGGCGCCACTGAAGCTTTCTTT. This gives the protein CASSSLYAGTGATEAFF.

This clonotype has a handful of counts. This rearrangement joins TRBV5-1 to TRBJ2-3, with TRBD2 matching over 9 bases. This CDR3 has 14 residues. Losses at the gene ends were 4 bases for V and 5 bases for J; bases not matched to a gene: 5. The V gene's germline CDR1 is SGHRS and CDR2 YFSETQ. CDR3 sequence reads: CASSRGLALDTQYF. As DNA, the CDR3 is TGCGCCAGCAGCAGGGGACTAGCTCTAGATACGCAGTATTTT. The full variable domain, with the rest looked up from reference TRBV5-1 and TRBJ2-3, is KAGVTQTPRYLIKTRGQQVTLSCSPISGHRSVSWYQQTPGQGLQFLFEYFSETQRNKGNFPGRFSGRQFSNSRSEMNVSTLELGDSALYLCASSRGLALDTQYFGPGTRLTVL.

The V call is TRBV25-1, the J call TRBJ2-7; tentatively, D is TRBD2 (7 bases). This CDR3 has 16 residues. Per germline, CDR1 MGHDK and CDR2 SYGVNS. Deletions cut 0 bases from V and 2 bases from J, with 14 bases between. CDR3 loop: CASSEYPRGQAYEQYF. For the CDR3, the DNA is TGTGCCAGCAGTGAATATCCGCGGGGGCAAGCCTACGAGCAGTACTTC.

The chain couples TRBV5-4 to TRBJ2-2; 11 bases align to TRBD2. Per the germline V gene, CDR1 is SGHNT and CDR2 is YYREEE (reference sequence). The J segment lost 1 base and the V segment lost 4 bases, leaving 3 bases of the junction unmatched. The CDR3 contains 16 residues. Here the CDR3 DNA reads TGTGCCAGCAGCACGGGGACTAGCGGGAACACCGGGGAGCTGTTTTTT. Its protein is CASSTGTSGNTGELFF.

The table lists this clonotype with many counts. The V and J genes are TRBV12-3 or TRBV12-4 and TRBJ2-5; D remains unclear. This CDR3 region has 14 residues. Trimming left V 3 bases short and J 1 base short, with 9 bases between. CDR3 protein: CASSFTGSQETQYF. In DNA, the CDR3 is TGTGCCAGCAGTTTTACCGGTTCCCAAGAGACCCAGTACTTC.

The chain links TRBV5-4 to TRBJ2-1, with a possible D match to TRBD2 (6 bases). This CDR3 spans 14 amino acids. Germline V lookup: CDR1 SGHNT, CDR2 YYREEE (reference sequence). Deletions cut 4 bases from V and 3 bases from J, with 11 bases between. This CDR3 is CASSHVTSYNEQFF. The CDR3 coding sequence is TGTGCCAGCAGCCACGTGACTAGCTACAATGAGCAGTTCTTC.

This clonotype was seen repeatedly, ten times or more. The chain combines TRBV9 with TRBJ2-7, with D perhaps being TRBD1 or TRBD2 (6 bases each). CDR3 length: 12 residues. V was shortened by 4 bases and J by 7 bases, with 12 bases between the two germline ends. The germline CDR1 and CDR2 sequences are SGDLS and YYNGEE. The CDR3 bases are TGTGCCAGCAGCCTAGGGGGGAGGGAGCAGTACTTC. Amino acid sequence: CASSLGGREQYF.

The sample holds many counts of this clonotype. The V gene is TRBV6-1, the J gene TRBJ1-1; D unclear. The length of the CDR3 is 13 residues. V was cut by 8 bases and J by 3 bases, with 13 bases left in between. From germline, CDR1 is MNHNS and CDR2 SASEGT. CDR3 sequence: CASGRQSYTEAFF. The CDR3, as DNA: TGTGCCAGCGGGCGCCAGTCATACACTGAAGCTTTCTTT.

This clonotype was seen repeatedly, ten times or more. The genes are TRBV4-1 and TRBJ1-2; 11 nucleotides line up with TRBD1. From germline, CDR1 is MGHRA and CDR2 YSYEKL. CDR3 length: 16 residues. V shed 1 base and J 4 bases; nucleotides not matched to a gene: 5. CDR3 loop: CASSQGTGGFPYGYTF. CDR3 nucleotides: TGCGCCAGCAGCCAAGGGACAGGGGGCTTTCCCTATGGCTACACCTTC.

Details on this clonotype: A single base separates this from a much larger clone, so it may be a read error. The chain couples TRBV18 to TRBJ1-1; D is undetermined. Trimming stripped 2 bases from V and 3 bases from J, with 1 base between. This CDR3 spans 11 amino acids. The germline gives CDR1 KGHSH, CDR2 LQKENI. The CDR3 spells CASSPYTEAFF. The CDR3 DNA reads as TGTGCCAGCTCACCATACACTGAAGCTTTCTTT.

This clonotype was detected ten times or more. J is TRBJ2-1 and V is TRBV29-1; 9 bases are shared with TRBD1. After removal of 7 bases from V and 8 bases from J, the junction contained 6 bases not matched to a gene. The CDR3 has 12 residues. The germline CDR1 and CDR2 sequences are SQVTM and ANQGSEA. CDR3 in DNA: TGCAGCGGTCAGGACAGGGGTGATGAGCAGTTCTTC. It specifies CSGQDRGDEQFF.

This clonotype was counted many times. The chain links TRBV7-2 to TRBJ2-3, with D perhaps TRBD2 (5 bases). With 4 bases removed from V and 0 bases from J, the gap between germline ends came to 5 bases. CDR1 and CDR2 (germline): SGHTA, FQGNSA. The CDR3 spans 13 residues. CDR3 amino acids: CASSWESTDTQYF. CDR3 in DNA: TGTGCCAGCAGCTGGGAGAGCACAGATACGCAGTATTTT.

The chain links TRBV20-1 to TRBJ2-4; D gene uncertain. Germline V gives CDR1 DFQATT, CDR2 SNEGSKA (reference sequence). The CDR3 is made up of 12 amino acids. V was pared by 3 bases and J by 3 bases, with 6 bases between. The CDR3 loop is CSARDYKNIQYF. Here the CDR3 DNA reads TGCAGTGCTAGGGATTACAAAAACATTCAGTACTTC.

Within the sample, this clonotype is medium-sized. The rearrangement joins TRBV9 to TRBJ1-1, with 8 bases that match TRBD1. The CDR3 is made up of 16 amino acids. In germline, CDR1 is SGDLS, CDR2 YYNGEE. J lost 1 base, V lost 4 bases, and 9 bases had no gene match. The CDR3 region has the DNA TGTGCCAGCAGCCCCAGGGGGCAAGAAGGGAACACTGAAGCTTTCTTT. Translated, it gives CASSPRGQEGNTEAFF.

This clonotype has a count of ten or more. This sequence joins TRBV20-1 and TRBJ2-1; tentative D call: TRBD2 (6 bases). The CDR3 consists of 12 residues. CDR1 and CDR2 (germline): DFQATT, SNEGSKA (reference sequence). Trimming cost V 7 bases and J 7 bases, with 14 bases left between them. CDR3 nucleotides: TGCAGTGTTATCCGACGGGGGAATGAGCAGTTCTTC. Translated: CSVIRRGNEQFF.

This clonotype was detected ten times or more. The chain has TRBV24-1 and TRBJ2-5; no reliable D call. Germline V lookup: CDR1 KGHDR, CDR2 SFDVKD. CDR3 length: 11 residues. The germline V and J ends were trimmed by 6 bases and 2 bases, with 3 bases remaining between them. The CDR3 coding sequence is TGTGCCACCAGTCGACAAGAGACCCAGTACTTC. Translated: CATSRQETQYF.

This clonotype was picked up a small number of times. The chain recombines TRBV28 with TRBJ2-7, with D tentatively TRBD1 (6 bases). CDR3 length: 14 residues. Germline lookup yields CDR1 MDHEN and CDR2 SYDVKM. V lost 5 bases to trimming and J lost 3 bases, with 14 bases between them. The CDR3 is CASSQPGVSYEQYF. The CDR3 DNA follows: TGTGCCAGCAGTCAACCAGGGGTTAGCTACGAGCAGTACTTC. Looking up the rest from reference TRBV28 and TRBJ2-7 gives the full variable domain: DVKVTQSSRYLVKRTGEKVFLECVQDMDHENMFWYRQDPGLGLRLIYFSYDVKMKEKGDIPEGYSVSREKKERFSLILESASTNQTSMYLCASSQPGVSYEQYFGPGTRLTVT.

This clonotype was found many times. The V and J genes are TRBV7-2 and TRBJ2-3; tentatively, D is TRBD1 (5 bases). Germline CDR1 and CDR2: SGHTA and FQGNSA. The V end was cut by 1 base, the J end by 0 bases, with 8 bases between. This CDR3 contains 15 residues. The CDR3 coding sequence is TGTGCCAGCAGCTTAGGTCCAGGGAGCACAGATACGCAGTATTTT. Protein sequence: CASSLGPGSTDTQYF.